Below are 23 T cell receptor beta chains sequenced from a single sample in a study of T-cell reconstitution after alpha-beta-depleted transplantation in children. The authors prepared the TCRbeta library with unique molecular identifiers. Each CDR3 protein gets one entry after TCRdb re-called the PCR reads with MiXCR. The sample contains 250,000 or so distinct CDR3 sequences, roughly a quarter of which appear only once. The material was PBMCs, mostly from graft donor cells, obtained 360 days after TCRalphabeta/CD19-depleted stem cell transplant. Source of these receptors: a female patient aged 2-9 years who had a stem cell transplant for congenital amegakaryocytic thrombocytopenia, so the T cells may come from the graft donor.

This chain uses TRBV12-3 or TRBV12-4 with TRBJ2-2; perhaps TRBD1 as D (6 bases). This CDR3 contains 13 residues. V gave up 6 bases and J gave up 3 bases, with 8 bases separating them. The CDR3 is CASRTGYTGELFF. As DNA, the CDR3 is TGTGCCAGCAGGACAGGTTACACCGGGGAGCTGTTTTTT.

The chain employs TRBV15 and TRBJ2-3, with D unresolved. Germline CDR1 is LNHNV and CDR2 is YYDKDF (reference sequence). The V gene lost 7 bases and the J gene lost 6 bases, with 14 bases spanning the gap. The CDR3 length is 13 residues. This chain's CDR3 is CATTPNPRDTQYF. CDR3 DNA sequence: TGTGCCACCACCCCCAACCCCCGGGATACGCAGTATTTT.

This clonotype was found many times. This chain joins TRBV12-3 or TRBV12-4 and TRBJ2-1; the match to TRBD2 covers 7 bases. Germline trimming cut 8 bases from V and 3 bases from J; bases unmatched to any gene: 10. The length of the CDR3 is 15 residues. The CDR3 loop is CASGLEARNYNEQFF. In DNA, the CDR3 is TGTGCCAGCGGACTAGAAGCCAGGAACTACAATGAGCAGTTCTTC.

The chain recombines TRBV27 with TRBJ2-7; a weak D match, TRBD2 (6 bases). The ends were cut back, 1 base at V and 5 bases at J, with 9 bases in the middle. CDR3 length: 13 amino acids. Germline CDR1 reads MNHEY; CDR2 reads SMNVEV (reference sequence). CDR3: CASSLFRGNEQYF. The CDR3 DNA reads TGTGCCAGCAGTTTATTCCGGGGGAACGAGCAGTACTTC.

V and J are TRBV4-1 and TRBJ1-2; D not resolved. Germline CDR1 and CDR2: MGHRA and YSYEKL. The CDR3 is 18 amino acids. V was trimmed by 0 bases and J by 0 bases, leaving 17 bases between them. The CDR3 protein is CASSQDSFLDRANYGYTF. The CDR3 nucleotides read TGCGCCAGCAGCCAAGATAGTTTCCTTGACCGAGCTAACTATGGCTACACCTTC.

This clonotype was seen a few times. The V and J genes are TRBV6-4 and TRBJ2-3; weak D call: TRBD1 (6 bases). The germline CDR1 and CDR2 sequences are MRHNA and SNTAGT. The V end was cut by 6 bases, the J end by 1 base, with 14 bases between. The CDR3 sequence is 15 residues long. The chain's CDR3 is CASSQNRDGTDTQYF. The CDR3 DNA sequence: TGTGCCAGCAGCCAAAACAGGGATGGCACAGATACGCAGTATTTT.

In its sample, this clonotype was seen a few times. This chain joins TRBV7-9 and TRBJ2-3; no firm D call. V was clipped by 0 bases and J by 0 bases, with 7 bases between them. This CDR3 is 15 amino acids long. Germline CDR1 is SEHNR and CDR2 is FQNEAQ (reference sequence). The CDR3 protein is CASSLAVVSTDTQYF. CDR3 DNA sequence: TGTGCCAGCAGCTTAGCGGTAGTTAGCACAGATACGCAGTATTTT.

This clonotype occurred a few times. The chain couples TRBV5-1 to TRBJ2-7; D is perhaps TRBD1 (5 bases). The germline V and J ends were trimmed by 1 base and 4 bases, with 12 bases remaining between them. There are 14 residues in the CDR3. The germline V gene encodes CDR1 SGHRS and CDR2 YFSETQ. The DNA of the CDR3 is TGCGCCAGCAGCTTGTTTCAGGGTGGTTACGAGCAGTACTTC. Amino acids: CASSLFQGGYEQYF.

The chain carries TRBV5-1 and TRBJ2-7; maybe TRBD2 (6 bases). The CDR3 is made up of 17 amino acids. V lost 0 bases, J lost 3 bases, and 19 bases lay in between. The germline CDR1 and CDR2 sequences are SGHRS and YFSETQ. The CDR3 DNA sequence: TGCGCCAGCAGCTTGGGGGACGGCAAGACCGGGAGCTACGAGCAGTACTTC. This codes for CASSLGDGKTGSYEQYF.

This clonotype appeared many times. This chain joins TRBV12-3 or TRBV12-4 and TRBJ2-3; 10 bases are shared with TRBD2. The V gene end was trimmed by 5 bases and the J gene end by 1 base; junction bases not matched to a gene: 9. The CDR3 covers 17 residues. The CDR3 spells CASSPRQGTSGTDTQYF. Here the CDR3 DNA reads TGTGCCAGCAGTCCCCGCCAAGGGACTAGCGGCACAGATACGCAGTATTTT.

This clonotype was recorded at least ten times. The rearrangement joins TRBV4-2 to TRBJ2-2, with D unresolved. The ends were cut back, 1 base at V and 3 bases at J, with 6 bases in the middle. This CDR3 region has 14 residues. Germline V gene sequence: CDR1 LGHNA, CDR2 YNFKEQ. CDR3 nucleotide sequence: TGTGCCAGCAGCCAAGTGAGAGACACCGGGGAGCTGTTTTTT. Protein product: CASSQVRDTGELFF.

This clonotype was seen a few times. This rearrangement joins TRBV4-2 to TRBJ2-1; 9 nucleotides match TRBD2. The V and J ends lost 4 bases and 5 bases, in that order; junction bases with no gene match: 15. The CDR3 loop spans 18 amino acids. Germline V gene lookup returns CDR1 LGHNA and CDR2 YNFKEQ. For the CDR3, the DNA is TGTGCCAGCAGCCTCTCTTCGGGGCTAGCGGGAAGAAACAATGAGCAGTTCTTC. Protein product: CASSLSSGLAGRNNEQFF.

The V gene is TRBV29-1, the J gene TRBJ2-7; D call uncertain. This CDR3 is built from 13 residues. V was cut by 4 bases and J by 5 bases, with 15 bases left in between. The V gene's germline CDR1 is SQVTM and CDR2 ANQGSEA. As DNA, the CDR3 is TGCAGCGTTGTGGAGCTAGGCTTCAACGAGCAGTACTTC. Translated, it gives CSVVELGFNEQYF.

This clonotype came up a few times. This rearrangement joins TRBV20-1 to TRBJ2-1; D is unresolved. V lost 6 bases and J 2 bases, leaving 11 bases between the germline ends. This CDR3 comprises 13 residues. The germline gives CDR1 DFQATT, CDR2 SNEGSKA (reference sequence). The CDR3 coding sequence is TGCAGTGCCCCGGAGCACCCCTACAATGAGCAGTTCTTC. Translating it yields CSAPEHPYNEQFF.

CDR3 bases: TGCAGCGTTGAACAAGAGATAGCGGGAGCCTCCTACGAGCAGTACTTC. It is translated as CSVEQEIAGASYEQYF. This chain joins TRBV29-1 and TRBJ2-7, with 9 positions matching TRBD2. Germline values: CDR1 SQVTM, CDR2 ANQGSEA. The CDR3 is 16 residues long. The junction had 8 bases not matched to a gene; V was cut back by 2 bases and J by 0 bases.

This clonotype was seen more than once but under ten times. The rearrangement joins TRBV7-7 to TRBJ1-2; maybe TRBD1 (5 bases). Trimming left V 5 bases short and J 5 bases short, with 12 bases between. This CDR3 contains 13 residues. In germline, CDR1 is SSHAT, CDR2 FNYEAQ (reference sequence). The CDR3 spells CASSPGAGYGYTF. The CDR3 DNA is TGTGCCAGCAGCCCCGGGGCAGGGTATGGCTACACCTTC.

The gene calls are TRBV25-1 and TRBJ2-3; the match to TRBD2 covers 16 bases. V trimming: 7 bases; J trimming: 2 bases; junction bases outside the gene matches: 6. The germline V gene has CDR1 MGHDK and CDR2 SYGVNS. The CDR3 contains 17 residues. The CDR3 is CASKGTSGGGLTDTQYF. CDR3 DNA: TGTGCCAGCAAGGGGACTAGCGGGGGGGGCCTCACAGATACGCAGTATTTT.

This clonotype was seen a few times. This chain links TRBV28 with TRBJ2-7; perhaps TRBD2 as D (5 bases). V lost 3 bases to trimming and J lost 3 bases, with 15 bases between them. CDR1 and CDR2 from the germline V gene are MDHEN and SYDVKM. This CDR3 has 15 residues. In DNA, the CDR3 is TGTGCCAGCAGTTTGACTGCGGGCGGTTTCTACGAGCAGTACTTC. Protein sequence: CASSLTAGGFYEQYF.

Here the CDR3 DNA reads TGTGCCAGCAGCATAATAGACTACGAGCAGTACTTC. Translation gives CASSIIDYEQYF. V usage is TRBV7-9 and J usage is TRBJ2-7, with unresolved D. V was shortened by 5 bases and J by 3 bases, with 8 bases between the two germline ends. This CDR3 is 12 amino acids long. Germline V CDR1 and CDR2: SEHNR, FQNEAQ (reference sequence).

This clonotype showed up many times. V usage is TRBV12-3 or TRBV12-4 and J usage is TRBJ2-1; D possibly corresponds to TRBD2 (6 bases). With 7 bases removed from V and 0 bases from J, the gap between germline ends came to 16 bases. The CDR3 spans 16 residues. CDR3 amino acids: CASTSGSGSSYNEQFF. CDR3 DNA sequence: TGTGCCAGCACCTCCGGTTCCGGGAGCTCCTACAATGAGCAGTTCTTC.

This clonotype was recorded a few times. This rearrangement joins TRBV3-1 to TRBJ2-3; D is perhaps TRBD1 (6 bases). With 0 bases removed from V and 2 bases from J, the gap between germline ends came to 24 bases. This CDR3 spans 20 amino acids. Germline V lookup: CDR1 LGHDT, CDR2 YNNKEL (reference sequence). CDR3 region: CASSQDWARTQTGTTDTQYF. For the CDR3, the DNA is TGTGCCAGCAGCCAAGATTGGGCACGGACCCAGACAGGAACCACAGATACGCAGTATTTT.

The CDR3: CASSLETFYNEQFF. The CDR3 DNA sequence: TGTGCCAGCAGCTTGGAAACCTTTTACAATGAGCAGTTCTTC. The genes are TRBV5-6 and TRBJ2-1; D is ambiguous. Germline CDR1 reads SGHDT; CDR2 reads YYEEEE. The length of the CDR3 is 14 residues. V was cut by 0 bases and J by 4 bases, with 8 bases left in between.

The table lists this clonotype with a few counts. This chain uses TRBV5-6 with TRBJ1-2, with D possibly TRBD1 on 6 matching bases. Germline loops: CDR1 SGHDT, CDR2 YYEEEE. V lost 4 bases and J 5 bases, leaving 9 bases between the germline ends. CDR3 size: 12 residues. The CDR3 reads CASSPGQYGYTF. As DNA, the CDR3 is TGTGCCAGCAGCCCAGGACAGTATGGCTACACCTTC.